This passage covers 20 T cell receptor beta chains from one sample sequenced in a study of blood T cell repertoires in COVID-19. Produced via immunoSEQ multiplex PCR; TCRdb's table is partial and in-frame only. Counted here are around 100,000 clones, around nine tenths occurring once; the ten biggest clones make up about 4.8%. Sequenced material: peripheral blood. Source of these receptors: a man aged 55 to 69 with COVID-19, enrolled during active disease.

For the CDR3, the DNA is TGCGCCAGCGGACTAGCGCGTGCCTCTAGCACAGATACGCAGTATTTT. Protein sequence: CASGLARASSTDTQYF. The rearrangement uses TRBV4-1 and TRBJ2-3; 9 bases match TRBD2. Germline V gives CDR1 MGHRA, CDR2 YSYEKL. CDR3 length: 16 amino acids. The V segment lost 8 bases and the J segment 0 bases; nucleotides outside the gene matches: 9.

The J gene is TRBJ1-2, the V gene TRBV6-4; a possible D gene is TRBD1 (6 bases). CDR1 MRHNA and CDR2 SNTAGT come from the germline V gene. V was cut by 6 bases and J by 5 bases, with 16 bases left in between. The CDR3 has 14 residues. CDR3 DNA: TGTGCCAGCAGACCTACAGGGAAGGATTATGGCTACACCTTC. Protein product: CASRPTGKDYGYTF.

CDR3 in DNA: TGCGCCAGCCTAGGGGGGGCGTTGAGTCAGCCCCAGCATTTT. Its translation: CASLGGALSQPQHF. V and J are TRBV5-1 and TRBJ1-5, with D possibly matching TRBD1 (6 bases). This CDR3 is 14 amino acids long. Per the germline V gene, CDR1 is SGHRS and CDR2 is YFSETQ. The germline V and J ends were trimmed by 7 bases and 6 bases, with 17 bases remaining between them.

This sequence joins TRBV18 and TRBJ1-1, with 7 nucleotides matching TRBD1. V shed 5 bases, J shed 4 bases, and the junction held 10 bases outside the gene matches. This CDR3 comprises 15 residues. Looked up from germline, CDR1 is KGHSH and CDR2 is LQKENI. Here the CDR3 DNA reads TGTGCCAGCTCAGCAAGCCAGGGGGTAGCCACTGAAGCTTTCTTT. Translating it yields CASSASQGVATEAFF.

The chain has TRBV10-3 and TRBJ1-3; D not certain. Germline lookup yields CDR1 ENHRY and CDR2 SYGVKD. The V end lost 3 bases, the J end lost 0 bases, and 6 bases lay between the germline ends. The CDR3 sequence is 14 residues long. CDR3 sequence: CAISDRSSGNTIYF. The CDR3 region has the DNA TGTGCCATCAGTGATAGAAGCTCTGGAAACACCATATATTTT.

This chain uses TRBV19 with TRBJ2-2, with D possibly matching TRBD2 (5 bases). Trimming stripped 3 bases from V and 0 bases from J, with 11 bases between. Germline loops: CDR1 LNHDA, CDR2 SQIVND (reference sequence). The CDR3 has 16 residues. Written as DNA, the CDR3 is TGTGCCAGTAGTATCCAGGTAGCGACGAACACCGGGGAGCTGTTTTTT. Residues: CASSIQVATNTGELFF.

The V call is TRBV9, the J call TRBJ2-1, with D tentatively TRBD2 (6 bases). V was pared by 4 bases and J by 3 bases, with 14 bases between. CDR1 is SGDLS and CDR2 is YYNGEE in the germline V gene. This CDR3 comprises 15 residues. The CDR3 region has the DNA TGTGCCAGCAGCCCACGACTAGTCCTCTACAATGAGCAGTTCTTC. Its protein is CASSPRLVLYNEQFF.

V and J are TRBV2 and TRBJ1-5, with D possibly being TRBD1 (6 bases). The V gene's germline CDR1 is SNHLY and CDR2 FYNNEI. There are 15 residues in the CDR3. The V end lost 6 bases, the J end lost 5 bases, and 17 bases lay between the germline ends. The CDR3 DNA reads TGTGCCAGCAGCGTTCAGACAGGTTACGATCAGCCCCAGCATTTT. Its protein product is CASSVQTGYDQPQHF.

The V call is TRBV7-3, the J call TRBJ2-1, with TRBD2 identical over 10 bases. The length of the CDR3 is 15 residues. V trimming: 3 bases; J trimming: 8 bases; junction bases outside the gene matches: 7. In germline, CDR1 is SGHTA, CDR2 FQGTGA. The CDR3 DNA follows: TGTGCCAGCAGCTTCGCTAGCGGGAGAGGCGATGAGCAGTTCTTC. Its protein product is CASSFASGRGDEQFF.

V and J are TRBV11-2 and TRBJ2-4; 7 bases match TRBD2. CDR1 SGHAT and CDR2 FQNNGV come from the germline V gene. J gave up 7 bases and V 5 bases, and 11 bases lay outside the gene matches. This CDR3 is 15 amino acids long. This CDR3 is CASSQDGLVGNIQYF. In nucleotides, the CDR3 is TGTGCCAGCAGCCAAGATGGACTAGTTGGCAACATTCAGTACTTC.

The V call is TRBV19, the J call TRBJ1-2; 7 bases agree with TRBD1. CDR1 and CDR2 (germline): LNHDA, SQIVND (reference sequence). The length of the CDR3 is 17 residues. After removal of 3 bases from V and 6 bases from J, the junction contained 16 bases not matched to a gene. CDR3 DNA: TGTGCCAGTAGTATCCCCCCCGGACAGGCAAAATTGGATGGCTACACCTTC. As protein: CASSIPPGQAKLDGYTF.

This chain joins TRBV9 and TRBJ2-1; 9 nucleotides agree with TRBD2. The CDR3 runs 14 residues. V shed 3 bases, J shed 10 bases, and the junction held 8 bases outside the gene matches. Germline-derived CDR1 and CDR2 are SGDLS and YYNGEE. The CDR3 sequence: CASSAVSLAGEQFF. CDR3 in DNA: TGTGCCAGCAGCGCCGTCAGTCTAGCGGGAGAGCAGTTCTTC.

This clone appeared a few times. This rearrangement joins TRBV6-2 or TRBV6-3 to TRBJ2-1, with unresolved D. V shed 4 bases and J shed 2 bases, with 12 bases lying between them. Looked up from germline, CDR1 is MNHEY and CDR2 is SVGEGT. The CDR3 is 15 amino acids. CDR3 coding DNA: TGTGCCAGCAGTTCCAAGCGCGTCCCCTACAATGAGCAGTTCTTC. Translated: CASSSKRVPYNEQFF.

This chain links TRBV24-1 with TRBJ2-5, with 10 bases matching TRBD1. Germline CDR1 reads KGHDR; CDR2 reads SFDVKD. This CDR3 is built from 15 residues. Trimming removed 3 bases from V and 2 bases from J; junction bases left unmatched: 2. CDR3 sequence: CATSDRTGGQETQYF. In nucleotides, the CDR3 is TGTGCCACCAGTGATAGGACAGGGGGACAAGAGACCCAGTACTTC.

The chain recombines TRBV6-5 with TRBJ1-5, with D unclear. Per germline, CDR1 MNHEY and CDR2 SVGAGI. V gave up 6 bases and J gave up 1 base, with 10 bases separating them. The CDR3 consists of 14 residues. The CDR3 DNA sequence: TGTGCCAGCAGAGGAGGGTCGAGCAATCAGCCCCAGCATTTT. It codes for CASRGGSSNQPQHF.

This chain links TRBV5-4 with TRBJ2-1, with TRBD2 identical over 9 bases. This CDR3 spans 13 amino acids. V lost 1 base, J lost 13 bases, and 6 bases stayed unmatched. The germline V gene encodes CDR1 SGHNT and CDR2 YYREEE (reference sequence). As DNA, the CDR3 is TGTGCCAGCAGCTTGATTAGCGGGAGAAGTCAGTTCTTC. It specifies CASSLISGRSQFF.

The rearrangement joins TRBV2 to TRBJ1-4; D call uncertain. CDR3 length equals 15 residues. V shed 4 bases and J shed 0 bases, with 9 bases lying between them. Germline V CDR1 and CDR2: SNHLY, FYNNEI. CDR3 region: CASSAHTATNEKLFF. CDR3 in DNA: TGTGCCAGCAGTGCACACACCGCAACTAATGAAAAACTGTTTTTT.

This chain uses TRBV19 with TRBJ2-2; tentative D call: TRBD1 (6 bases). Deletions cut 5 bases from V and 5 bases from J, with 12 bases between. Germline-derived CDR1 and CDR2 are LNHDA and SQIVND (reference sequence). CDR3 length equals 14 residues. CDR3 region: CASSQGSGTGELFF. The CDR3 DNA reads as TGTGCCAGTAGTCAGGGGAGTGGAACCGGGGAGCTGTTTTTT.

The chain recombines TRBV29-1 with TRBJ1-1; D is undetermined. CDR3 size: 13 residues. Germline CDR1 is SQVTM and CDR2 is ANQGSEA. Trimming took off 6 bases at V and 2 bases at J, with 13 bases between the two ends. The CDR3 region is CSVPGSLNTEAFF. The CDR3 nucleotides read TGCAGCGTACCCGGGAGCCTTAACACTGAAGCTTTCTTT. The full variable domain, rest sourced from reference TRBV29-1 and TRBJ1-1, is SAVISQKPSRDICQRGTSLTIQCQVDSQVTMMFWYRQQPGQSLTLIATANQGSEATYESGFVIDKFPISRPNLTFSTLTVSNMSPEDSSIYLCSVPGSLNTEAFFGQGTRLTVV.

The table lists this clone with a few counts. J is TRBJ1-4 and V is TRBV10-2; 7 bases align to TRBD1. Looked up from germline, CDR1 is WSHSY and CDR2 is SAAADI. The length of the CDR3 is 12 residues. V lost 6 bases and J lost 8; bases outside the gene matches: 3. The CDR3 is CASREDREKLFF. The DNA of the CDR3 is TGCGCCAGCAGAGAGGACAGGGAAAAACTGTTTTTT.